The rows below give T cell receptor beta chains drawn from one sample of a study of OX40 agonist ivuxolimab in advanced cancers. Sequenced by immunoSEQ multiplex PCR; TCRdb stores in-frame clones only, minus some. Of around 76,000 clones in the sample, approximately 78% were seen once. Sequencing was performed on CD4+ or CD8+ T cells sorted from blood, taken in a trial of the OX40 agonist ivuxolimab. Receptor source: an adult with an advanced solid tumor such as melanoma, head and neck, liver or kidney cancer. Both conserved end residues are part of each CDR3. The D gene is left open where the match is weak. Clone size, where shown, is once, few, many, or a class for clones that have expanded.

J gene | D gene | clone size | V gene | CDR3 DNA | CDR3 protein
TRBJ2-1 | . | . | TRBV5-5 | TGTGCCAGCAGCCGACTAGAAACCAATGAGCAGTTCTTC | CASSRLETNEQFF
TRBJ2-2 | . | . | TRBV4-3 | TGCGCCAGCAGCCAAGATCGGGGTGCGAACACCGGGGAGCTGTTTTTT | CASSQDRGANTGELFF
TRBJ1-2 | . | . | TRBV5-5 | TGTGCCAGCAGCTTATCGCTGCAGATAGCTAACTATGGCTACACCTTC | CASSLSLQIANYGYTF
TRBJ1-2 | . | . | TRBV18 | TGTGCCAGCTCACCACCGGGGCAGCCAGTCTATGGCTACACCTTC | CASSPPGQPVYGYTF
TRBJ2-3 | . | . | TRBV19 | TGTGCCAGTGGGGCTGGAGGCGGCAGCACAGATACGCAGTATTTT | CASGAGGGSTDTQYF
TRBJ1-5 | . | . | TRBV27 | TGTGCCAGCAGTTTACGGACAGGCAATCAGCCCCAGCATTTT | CASSLRTGNQPQHF
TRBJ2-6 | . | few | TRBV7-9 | TGTGCCAGCAGCTTAGAAGGGGGGATTGCCAACGTCCTGACTTTC | CASSLEGGIANVLTF
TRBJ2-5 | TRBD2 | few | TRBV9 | TGTGCCAGCAGCGCCGGGACTAGCGGGGAACAAGAGACCCAGTACTTC | CASSAGTSGEQETQYF
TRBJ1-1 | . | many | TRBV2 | TGTGCCAGCAGTGTAGGAAAGAACACTGAAGCTTTCTTT | CASSVGKNTEAFF
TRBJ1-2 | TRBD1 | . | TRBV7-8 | TGTGCCAGCAGCTTAGCTGCCGGGACAGTCAACTATGGCTACACCTTC | CASSLAAGTVNYGYTF